Given below is one TCR beta chain in context. Antigen specificity is unknown. The data derive from a study of CXCR3-negative and CXCR3-positive naive CD8 T cells. General study findings and limits: In CXCR3-positive naive cells, the TRB CDR3s were more hydrophobic than in CXCR3-negative naive cells. Naive cells, whether CXCR3-negative or CXCR3-positive, had similar TRBV-TRBJ usage, while memory cells differed.

Germline V gives CDR1 LNHNV, CDR2 YYDKDF (reference sequence). The CDR3 sequence is 15 residues long. Via 5' RACE with UMI labels, TRB cDNA libraries were prepared. One entry per CDR3 protein, without DNA, is what TCRdb gives after re-calling the 5' RACE reads. The sample includes 150,000 to 180,000 distinct CDR3 sequences. The sequence derives from a human donor in good health. Some clones in this sample may be carry-over from other donors' samples. J is TRBJ2-7 and V is TRBV15; as DNA is missing, the TRBD1 call by TCRdb cannot be tested. Sequenced input: naive CXCR3+ CD8+ T cells from blood. The subset is: CD45RO-CCR7+CD27+CD95- naive CD8+ T cells expressing CXCR3 (TNR3+). CDR3 loop: CATSRGQGAGYEQYF.